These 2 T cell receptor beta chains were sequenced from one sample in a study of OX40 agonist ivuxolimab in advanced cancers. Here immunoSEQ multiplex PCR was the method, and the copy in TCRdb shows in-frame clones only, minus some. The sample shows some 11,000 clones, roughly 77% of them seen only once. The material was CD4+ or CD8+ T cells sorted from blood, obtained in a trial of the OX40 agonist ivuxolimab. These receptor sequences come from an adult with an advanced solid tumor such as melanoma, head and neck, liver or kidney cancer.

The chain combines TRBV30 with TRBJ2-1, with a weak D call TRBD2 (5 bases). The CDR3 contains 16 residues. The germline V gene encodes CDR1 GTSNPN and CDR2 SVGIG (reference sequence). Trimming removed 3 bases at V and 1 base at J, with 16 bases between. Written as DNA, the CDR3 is TGTGCCTGGAGAGACCCCTCGAGGGAGTCCTACAATGAGCAGTTCTTC. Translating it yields CAWRDPSRESYNEQFF.

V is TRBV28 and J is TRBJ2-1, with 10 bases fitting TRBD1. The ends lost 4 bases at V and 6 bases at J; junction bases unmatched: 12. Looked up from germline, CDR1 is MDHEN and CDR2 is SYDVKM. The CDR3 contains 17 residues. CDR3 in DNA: TGTGCCAGCAGTTCATGGACAGGGGGGTCTTTAAGCAATGAGCAGTTCTTC. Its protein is CASSSWTGGSLSNEQFF.